This T cell receptor (beta chain) is drawn from a study of shared clonotypes between healthy human individuals. Turning to the study itself: Each donor's CD8 memory used one plate, CD8 naive two, each CD4 subset three.

The CDR3 is 15 amino acids. V trimming: 3 bases; J trimming: 3 bases; junction bases outside the gene matches: 8. Germline CDR1 MNHEY, CDR2 SMNVEV (reference sequence). In the authors' methods: In the immunoSEQ data, sequences were junction-only and lacked quality scores, so filtering differed. Produced via immunoSEQ multiplex PCR; TCRdb's table is partial and in-frame only. That table is the source of V, J and clone size, and D and trimming were worked out from the DNA. The sample holds 600,000 to 750,000 clones, 72% seen once. In the case of this clone: Its antigen is currently unknown.

Those who donated, Caucasian adults without exception, all lived in Nashville, Tennessee. Study observations and caveats: Between a few donors, naive CD4 clonotypes were shared at a level of approximately 5%.

This chain connects TRBV27 to TRBJ2-7; 7 bases fit TRBD2. The sequenced sample consisted of memory CD4+ T cells sorted from blood. Subset: CD45RA-negative fraction. The sequence came from a young woman in good health. In DNA, the CDR3 is TGTGCCAGCAGTTTCATGGCGGGAGCCGACTACGAGCAGTACTTC. Translated, it gives CASSFMAGADYEQYF.